This T cell receptor beta chain was sequenced for a study of cytomegalovirus exposure and HLA in healthy donors. 13 Jbeta primers and 60 Vbeta primers were used for the PCR. The data were produced by immunoSEQ multiplex PCR, yet TCRdb's version contains in-frame clones alone and is incomplete. Of about 88,000 clones in the sample, just under 70% were seen once. Concerning this clone: Its specificity is not known.

At sampling all donors were nominally healthy, likely with unrecorded immune exposures. CDR1 is SQVTM and CDR2 is ANQGSEA in the germline V gene. The V segment lost 5 bases and the J segment 4 bases; nucleotides outside the gene matches: 11. CDR3 length: 16 residues. Study results and limitations: Compared with the approximately 680-donor mean, an Asian-associated ancestry cluster reportedly had fewer N-insertions, according to a later analysis.

Material: PBMCs. The clonotype comes from a man aged 50-59 years in good health and CMV-seronegative. The V call is TRBV29-1, the J call TRBJ1-1, with 12 positions matching TRBD1. CDR3: CSVTGTGGGLATEAFF. The CDR3, as DNA: TGCAGCGTTACCGGGACAGGGGGCGGGTTGGCCACTGAAGCTTTCTTT.